Sequencing of this T cell receptor (beta chain) was carried out in a study of CD8 T cells in ankylosing spondylitis. Study-wide points: Reportedly, disease-linked clones are significantly enriched in ankylosing spondylitis patients' matched synovial fluid. Characteristic of ankylosing spondylitis blood, it appeared, was a TCR beta motif comprising roughly eight highly homologous variants.

The table lists this clonotype with a few counts. Its antigen is not identified. This CDR3 comprises 18 residues. V was shortened by 6 bases and J by 6 bases, with 30 bases between the two germline ends. Making the TCR beta libraries involved quantitative 5'-RACE with molecular barcodes. One entry per CDR3 protein results from TCRdb running MiXCR on the 5' RACE reads. The sample has 380,000 or so distinct CDR3 sequences; around 20% are singletons. The chain joins TRBV12-3 or TRBV12-4 to TRBJ2-7, with D perhaps matching TRBD2 (5 bases). Specimen: blood, either unsorted or a sorted T cell fraction (not recorded which). This receptor was obtained from a male donor with ankylosing spondylitis or in good health (not recorded which). The chain's CDR3 is CASRSLTNGEGVGGEQYF. Here the CDR3 DNA reads TGTGCCAGCAGATCCCTCACCAATGGAGAGGGTGTGGGTGGCGAGCAGTACTTC.